This T cell receptor (beta chain) was retrieved from a study of Ad26.COV2.S vaccination and SARS-CoV-2 variants. Study-wide background: Once or twice, 56 days apart, Ad26.COV2.S was delivered intramuscularly.

This clone was observed once. The trim removed 0 bases at V and 5 bases at J, leaving 6 bases unmatched. The CDR3 runs 17 residues. Germline CDR1 reads LGHNA; CDR2 reads YSLEER. Treatment defined: about 20 received Ad26.COV2.S at low or high dose, single or two shots; about 5 received placebo; per-sample allocation not given. Samples were taken on day 63 after the first vaccine or placebo injection. Clones were read by immunoSEQ multiplex PCR, and TCRdb kept only the in-frame ones, dropping some. The table includes approximately 420,000 clones, 88% detected once. The chain couples TRBV4-3 to TRBJ2-1; 11 bases line up with TRBD2. This sequence originates from a person between 18 and 65 years old who received the Ad26.COV2.S COVID-19 vaccine or a placebo. The sequences come from peripheral blood, collected in a trial of Ad26.COV2.S vaccine versus placebo. CDR3 DNA sequence: TGCGCCAGCAGCCAAGATCTCGCGACTAGCGGGGACAATGAGCAGTTCTTC. The encoded protein is CASSQDLATSGDNEQFF.